The T cell receptor (beta chain) under discussion was sequenced for a study of Graves' ophthalmopathy and Graves' hyperthyroidism. Study-level findings and limits: A 13-signature model separated ophthalmopathy from stable hyperthyroidism, reaching approximately 88% sensitivity and approximately 81% specificity cross-validated.

The table lists this clonotype with many counts. Its antigen is as yet unknown. The term stable hyperthyroidism indicated an absence of ophthalmopathy within 18 months of follow-up. PBMCs were isolated from an approximately 10 ml sample of fresh peripheral blood. Germline CDR1 reads SGDLS; CDR2 reads YYNGEE. J gave up 2 bases and V 7 bases, and 6 bases lay outside the gene matches. There are 14 residues in the CDR3. TCR beta CDR3 regions were amplified from RNA transcripts. Second-round multiplex PCR followed a first-round RT-PCR using HTBI primers. A single record per CDR3 protein comes from TCRdb applying MiXCR to the multiplex PCR reads. Here the sample spans a few hundred thousand distinct CDR3 sequences, roughly 14% being singletons.

Sample: peripheral blood. The rearrangement uses TRBV9 and TRBJ1-2; TRBD1 aligns across 9 bases. The clonotype originates from a woman younger than 30 with stable Graves' hyperthyroidism. The CDR3 sequence: CASEGQGGNYGYTF. CDR3 sequence (DNA): TGTGCCAGCGAGGGACAGGGTGGCAACTATGGCTACACCTTC.